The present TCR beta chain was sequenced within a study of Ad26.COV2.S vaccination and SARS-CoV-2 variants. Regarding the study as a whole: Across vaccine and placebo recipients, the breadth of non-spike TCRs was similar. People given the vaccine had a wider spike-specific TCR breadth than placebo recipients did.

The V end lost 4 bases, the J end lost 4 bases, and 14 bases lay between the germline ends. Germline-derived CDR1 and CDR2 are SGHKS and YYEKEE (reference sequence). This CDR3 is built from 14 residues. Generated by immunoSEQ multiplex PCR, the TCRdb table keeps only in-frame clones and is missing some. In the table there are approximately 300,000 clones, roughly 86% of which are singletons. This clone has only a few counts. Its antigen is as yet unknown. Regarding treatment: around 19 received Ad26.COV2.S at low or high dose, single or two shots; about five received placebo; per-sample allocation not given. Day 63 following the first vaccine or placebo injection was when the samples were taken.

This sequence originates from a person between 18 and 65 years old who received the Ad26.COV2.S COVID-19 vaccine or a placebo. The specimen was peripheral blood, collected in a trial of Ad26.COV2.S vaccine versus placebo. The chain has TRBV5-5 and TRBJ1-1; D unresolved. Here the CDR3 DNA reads TGTGCCAGCAGCCCGATAATAGGGAGCACTGAAGCTTTCTTT. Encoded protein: CASSPIIGSTEAFF.